A single sample gave rise to the 7 T cell receptor beta chains below, sequenced in a study of T cells in Graves' hyperthyroidism and ophthalmopathy. Authors of the study amplified TCR beta CDR3 regions from RNA transcripts. First-round RT-PCR targeting the TCR CDR3 was performed with the HTBI primer set. TCRdb re-called the multiplex PCR reads with MiXCR, one entry per CDR3 protein. The table lists hundreds of thousands of distinct CDR3 sequences, 38% of them singletons, with 7% to 10% in the top ten. The sequencing input was blood. The receptors were gathered from a man in his late teens or twenties with Graves' hyperthyroidism.

The V call is TRBV19, the J call TRBJ2-6; D unresolved. The germline CDR1 and CDR2 sequences are LNHDA and SQIVND (reference sequence). V lost 3 bases, J lost 2 bases, and 8 bases lay in between. CDR3 size: 15 residues. CDR3 coding DNA: TGTGCCAGTAGTATGGGATGGGCTGGGGCCAACGTCCTGACTTTC. Its translation is CASSMGWAGANVLTF.

This clonotype has more than one count but fewer than ten. The rearrangement uses TRBV7-2 and TRBJ2-7, with a possible D match to TRBD2 (5 bases). Trimming cost V 2 bases and J 4 bases, with 15 bases left between them. The CDR3 extends over 15 amino acids. Germline V gene lookup returns CDR1 SGHTA and CDR2 FQGNSA. The DNA of the CDR3 is TGTGCCAGCAGCTTATTTCTCGTGGGAGCGTACGAGCAGTACTTC. Amino acid sequence: CASSLFLVGAYEQYF.

The V and J genes are TRBV20-1 and TRBJ1-1; a possible D gene is TRBD1 (5 bases). Germline values: CDR1 DFQATT, CDR2 SNEGSKA (reference sequence). This CDR3 region has 14 residues. Trimming shortened V by 3 bases and J by 2 bases, and 13 bases separated the two germline ends. DNA of the CDR3: TGCAGTGCTAGGTCGGGGGGGGGAAACACTGAAGCTTTCTTT. It is translated as CSARSGGGNTEAFF.

This chain links TRBV29-1 with TRBJ1-1; D might be TRBD1 (6 bases). This CDR3 region has 12 residues. CDR1 and CDR2 (germline): SQVTM, ANQGSEA. The V end lost 6 bases, the J end lost 5 bases, and 13 bases lay between the germline ends. CDR3 sequence reads: CSVKTGGTEAFF. The CDR3 region has the DNA TGCAGCGTGAAGACAGGTGGGACTGAAGCTTTCTTT.

Only a few counts were recorded for this clonotype. The chain combines TRBV4-1 with TRBJ2-6; D remains unclear. Germline CDR1 and CDR2: MGHRA and YSYEKL. The V and J ends lost 5 bases and 4 bases respectively, with 6 bases between them. The CDR3 is 13 residues long. For the CDR3, the DNA is TGCGCCAGCAGCTGGTCCGGGGCCAACGTCCTGACTTTC. Its protein product is CASSWSGANVLTF.

J is TRBJ2-7 and V is TRBV29-1; D is undetermined. Per the germline V gene, CDR1 is SQVTM and CDR2 is ANQGSEA. The CDR3 runs to 15 residues. The V end lost 4 bases, the J end lost 2 bases, and 18 bases lay between the germline ends. CDR3 amino acids: CSVVFPLAATYEQYF. The CDR3 coding sequence is TGCAGCGTTGTTTTCCCTTTAGCAGCCACCTACGAGCAGTACTTC.

This chain uses TRBV7-2 with TRBJ2-7, with 13 bases that match TRBD2. The CDR3 contains 15 residues. Unmatched junction bases numbered 5, after V lost 3 bases and J lost 6 bases. The germline CDR1 and CDR2 sequences are SGHTA and FQGNSA. As DNA, the CDR3 is TGTGCCAGCAGCTTCTGGACTAGCGGGGGACGCGAGCAGTACTTC. This encodes CASSFWTSGGREQYF.